The clone carrying this T cell receptor (beta chain) was seen ten or more times. Deletions cut 7 bases from V and 1 base from J, with 23 bases between. The CDR3 runs 18 residues. CDR1 is MNHNS, CDR2 SASEGT, per germline. The TCRbeta library was prepared with unique molecular identifiers. Each CDR3 protein is one row after TCRdb ran MiXCR on the PCR reads. The repertoire holds 640,000 or so distinct CDR3 sequences, with roughly 15% as singletons. This record belongs to a study of T-cell reconstitution after alpha-beta-depleted transplantation in children. This rearrangement joins TRBV6-1 to TRBJ2-1; D not certain. The TCR comes from a human donor who donated a stem cell graft to a child with acute myeloid leukemia. Material: PBMCs from the stem cell graft donor, obtained from the stem cell graft. The CDR3 sequence is CASTQAPVKSESYNEQFF. For the CDR3, the DNA is TGTGCCAGCACCCAGGCGCCGGTTAAGTCGGAGTCCTACAATGAGCAGTTCTTC.